This T cell receptor (beta chain) was captured by sequencing in a study of shared clonotypes between healthy human individuals. Study in general: Used for every donor were three CD4 naive, three CD4 memory, two CD8 naive and one CD8 memory plate. The study's findings and limits: All-four-donor shared clonotypes had higher generation probabilities than non-shared clonotypes did.

A remark on this clone: The antigen is not known.

Donors were healthy HIV-negative adults without recently reported acute infections or vaccinations. This CDR3 is built from 15 residues. The junction had 7 bases not matched to a gene; V was cut back by 3 bases and J by 2 bases. Germline CDR1 reads GTSNPN; CDR2 reads SVGIG (reference sequence). Repertoires were generated with immunoSEQ multiplex PCR, while TCRdb's copy carries only in-frame clones and drops some. The table has about 2 million clones, 90% to 95% seen once. The chain carries TRBV30 and TRBJ1-5; 7 nucleotides agree with TRBD1. This clonotype was obtained from a man aged 18 to 30 in good health. Sequenced material: naive CD4+ T cells sorted from blood. As to subset: CD45RA+ positively selected. CDR3 residues: CAWSADRAGNQPQHF. The CDR3, as DNA: TGTGCCTGGAGCGCCGACAGGGCGGGCAATCAGCCCCAGCATTTT.